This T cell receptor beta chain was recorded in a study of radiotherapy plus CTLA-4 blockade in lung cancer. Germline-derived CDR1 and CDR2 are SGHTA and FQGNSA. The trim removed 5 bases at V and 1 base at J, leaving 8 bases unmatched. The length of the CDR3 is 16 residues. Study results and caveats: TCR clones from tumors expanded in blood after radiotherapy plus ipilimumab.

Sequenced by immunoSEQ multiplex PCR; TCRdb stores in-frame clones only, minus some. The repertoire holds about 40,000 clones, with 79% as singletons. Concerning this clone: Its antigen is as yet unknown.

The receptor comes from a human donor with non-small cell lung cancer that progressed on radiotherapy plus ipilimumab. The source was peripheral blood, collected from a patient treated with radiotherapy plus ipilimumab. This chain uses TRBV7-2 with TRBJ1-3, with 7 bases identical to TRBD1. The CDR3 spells CASSADRARSGNTIYF. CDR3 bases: TGTGCCAGCAGCGCAGACAGGGCCCGATCTGGAAACACCATATATTTT.